This T cell receptor (beta chain) comes out of a study of blood T cell repertoires in COVID-19. Across the whole study: Sites across the United States, Italy and Spain contributed samples from acute and convalescent COVID-19.

The V and J ends lost 2 bases and 4 bases, in that order; junction bases with no gene match: 5. The CDR3 contains 15 residues. Germline values: CDR1 SNHLY, CDR2 FYNNEI. Participants were placed into cohorts based on the clinical history they reported. Per the study methods: Amplification of reference gene primers provided the estimated nucleated cell counts. TCRdb's table, derived via immunoSEQ multiplex PCR, lists solely in-frame clones and lacks some. V and J calls and clone size are given by that table; D and trimming were obtained from the DNA. Of 250,000 or so clones listed, 88% were seen once; the top ten hold more than 3%.

Sequencing input: PBMCs or T cells enriched from blood (not recorded which). The genes are TRBV2 and TRBJ2-1; 7 bases agree with TRBD2. The clonotype originates from a woman aged 25 to 45 who had been exposed to COVID-19. CDR3 DNA: TGTGCCAGCAGTGAATTGCGGGGGATATACAATGAGCAGTTCTTC. Translation gives CASSELRGIYNEQFF.